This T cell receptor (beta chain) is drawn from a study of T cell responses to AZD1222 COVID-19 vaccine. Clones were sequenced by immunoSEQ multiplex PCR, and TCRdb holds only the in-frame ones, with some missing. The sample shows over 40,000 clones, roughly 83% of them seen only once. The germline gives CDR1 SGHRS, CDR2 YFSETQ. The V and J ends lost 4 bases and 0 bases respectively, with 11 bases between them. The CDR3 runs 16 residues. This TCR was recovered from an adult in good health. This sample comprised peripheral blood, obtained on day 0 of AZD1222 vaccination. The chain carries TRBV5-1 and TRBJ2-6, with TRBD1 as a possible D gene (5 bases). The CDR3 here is CASSIGHISGANVLTF. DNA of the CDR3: TGCGCCAGCAGCATAGGACATATCTCTGGGGCCAACGTCCTGACTTTC.